This T cell receptor beta chain was found in a study of cytomegalovirus exposure and HLA in healthy donors. The CDR3 loop spans 12 amino acids. The V gene lost 3 bases and the J gene lost 9 bases, with 8 bases spanning the gap. CDR1 and CDR2 from the germline V gene are LNHDA and SQIVND (reference sequence). Study results and limitations: HLA allele associations emerged for under 20,000 TCR beta sequences in a later analysis, at 0.05 false discovery rate.

Details on this clone: Antigen unknown.

60 Vbeta and 13 Jbeta primers were used in PCR. Clones were read by immunoSEQ multiplex PCR, and TCRdb kept only the in-frame ones, dropping some. The sample shows roughly 84,000 clones, roughly 79% of them seen only once. Sequenced sample: PBMCs. This receptor was obtained from a male donor in good health and CMV-seropositive. This rearrangement joins TRBV19 to TRBJ2-2; the D is unclear. The CDR3 spells CASSIWWRELFF. In DNA form, the CDR3 reads TGTGCCAGTAGTATCTGGTGGCGGGAGCTGTTTTTT.